This TCR beta chain was profiled in a study of blood T cell repertoires in COVID-19. Study overall: Both acute and convalescent COVID-19 samples were obtained from the United States, Italy and Spain. PBMCs, B-cell-depleted T cells, or T cells provided the cDNA or gDNA that made up the material.

Per the original methods: By means of reference gene primer amplification, nucleated cell counts were estimated. The protocol was immunoSEQ multiplex PCR, while the TCRdb copy is restricted to in-frame clones and leaves out a portion. The DNA was the basis for D and trimming; V, J and clone size are from that table. The sample records under 100,000 clones, 65% to 80% being singletons. The CDR3 has 13 amino acids. The germline V gene encodes CDR1 LGHNA and CDR2 YSLEER. V lost 0 bases and J lost 7, with 7 bases in between. The sample consisted of peripheral blood. The sequence was obtained from a woman of 80 years or more with active or convalescent COVID-19. The V and J genes are TRBV4-3 and TRBJ2-1, with a tentative D call TRBD1 (6 bases). The CDR3 loop is CASSQEQGNEQFF. The CDR3 DNA reads TGCGCCAGCAGCCAAGAACAGGGAAATGAGCAGTTCTTC.